This T cell receptor (beta chain) is from a study of T cell responses to AZD1222 COVID-19 vaccine. The CDR3 runs to 14 residues. Germline-derived CDR1 and CDR2 are SGHNT and YYREEE (reference sequence). V shed 4 bases, J shed 5 bases, and the junction held 8 bases outside the gene matches. Here immunoSEQ multiplex PCR was the method, and the copy in TCRdb shows in-frame clones only, minus some. The sample records 130,000 to 150,000 clones, 90% to 95% being singletons. V is TRBV5-4 and J is TRBJ2-7; the match to TRBD1 covers 8 bases. The source of this sequence is an adult in good health. The sequencing here drew on peripheral blood, taken on day 0 of AZD1222 vaccination. The CDR3 loop is CASSLDREGHEQYF. The CDR3 DNA sequence: TGTGCCAGCAGCCTGGACAGGGAAGGCCACGAGCAGTACTTC.